Included here is one T cell receptor (beta chain) sequence, with context. Its antigen is currently unknown. The authors loaded 200 ng DNA, approximately 30,000 T cell genomes, into sorted-subset replicate PCRs. Only in-frame clones appear in the TCRdb table, and some are missing; sequencing was by immunoSEQ multiplex PCR. The data hold millions of clones, with 85% to 95% observed a single time. This specimen belongs to a study of shared clonotypes between healthy human individuals. V was pared by 7 bases and J by 10 bases, with 6 bases of the junction left unmatched. The length of the CDR3 is 11 residues. Germline V gene data show CDR1 as SQVTM and CDR2 as ANQGSEA. Study results and caveats: Larger richness was generally estimated for naive than memory subsets.

Participating donors were healthy, HIV-negative adults free of recent acute infections or vaccinations. Sequenced material: naive CD4+ T cells from PBMCs. Noted subset: CD45RA+ positively selected. The sequence was obtained from a man aged 18 to 30 in good health. Some clones in this sample may be carry-over from other donors' samples. The chain employs TRBV29-1 and TRBJ2-5, with 10 bases identical to TRBD2. The CDR3 bases are TGCAGCGGTACTAGCGGGAAACACCAGTACTTC. Translating it yields CSGTSGKHQYF.